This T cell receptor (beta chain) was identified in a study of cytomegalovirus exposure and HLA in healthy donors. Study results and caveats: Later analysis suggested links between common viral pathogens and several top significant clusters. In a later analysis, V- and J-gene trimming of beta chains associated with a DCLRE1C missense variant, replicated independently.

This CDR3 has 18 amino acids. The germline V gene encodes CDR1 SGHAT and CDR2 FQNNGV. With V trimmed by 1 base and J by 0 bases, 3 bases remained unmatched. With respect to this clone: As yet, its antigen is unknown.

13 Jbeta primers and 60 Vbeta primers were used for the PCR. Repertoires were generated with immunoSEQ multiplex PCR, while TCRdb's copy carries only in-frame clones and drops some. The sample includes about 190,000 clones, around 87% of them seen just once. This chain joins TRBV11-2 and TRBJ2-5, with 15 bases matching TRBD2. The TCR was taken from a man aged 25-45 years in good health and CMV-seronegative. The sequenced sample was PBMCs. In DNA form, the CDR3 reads TGTGCCAGCAGCTTAGTATGGACTAGCGGGGGGGACCAAGAGACCCAGTACTTC. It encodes CASSLVWTSGGDQETQYF. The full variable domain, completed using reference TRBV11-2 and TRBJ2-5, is EAGVAQSPRYKIIEKRQSVAFWCNPISGHATLYWYQQILGQGPKLLIQFQNNGVVDDSQLPKDRFSAERLKGVDSTLKIQPAKLEDSAVYLCASSLVWTSGGDQETQYFGPGTRLLVL.